This T cell receptor beta chain was recovered during a study of PD-L1 blockade in urothelial cancer. Study-wide background: From 2014, patients received atezolizumab, given as 1,200 mg intravenously every 3 weeks. Of under 30 patients, about 25 were males with bladder-origin urothelial cancer.

Worth noting for this clone: Antigen specificity is unknown.

Documented time point: peripheral blood 6 weeks after treatment start. Anywhere from 1 to 8 samples came from each patient, spanning pretreatment and on-treatment. CDR3 size: 14 residues. V shed 0 bases and J shed 1 base, with 4 bases lying between them. Germline values: CDR1 SGHNT, CDR2 YYREEE (reference sequence). Study-wide results and caveats: Pretreatment TCR clonality in blood under the median foretold superior survival.

Sequencing used immunoSEQ multiplex PCR; TCRdb keeps in-frame clones, though not all of them. The sample gives tens of thousands of clones, approximately 91% of which show up once; approximately 11% is in the top ten. Material: PBMCs, obtained around atezolizumab (anti-PD-L1) treatment. The clonotype originates from a man aged 60 to 75 with urothelial cancer. The genes are TRBV5-4 and TRBJ2-2; D is uncertain. The chain's CDR3 is CASSLGQNTGELFF. CDR3 bases: TGTGCCAGCAGCTTGGGACAGAACACCGGGGAGCTGTTTTTT.